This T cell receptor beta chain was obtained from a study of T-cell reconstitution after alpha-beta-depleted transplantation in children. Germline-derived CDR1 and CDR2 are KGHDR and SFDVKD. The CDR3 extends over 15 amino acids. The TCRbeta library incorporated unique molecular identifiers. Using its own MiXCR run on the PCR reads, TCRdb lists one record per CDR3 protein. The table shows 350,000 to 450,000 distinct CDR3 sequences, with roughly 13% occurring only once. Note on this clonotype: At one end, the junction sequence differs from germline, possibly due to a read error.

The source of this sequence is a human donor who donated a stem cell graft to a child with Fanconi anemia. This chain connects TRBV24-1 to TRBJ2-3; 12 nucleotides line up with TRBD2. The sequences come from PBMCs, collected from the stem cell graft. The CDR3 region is CSADLAGGIRDTQYF. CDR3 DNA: TGCAGTGCGGATCTAGCGGGGGGGATTAGAGATACGCAGTATTTT.